This TCR beta chain was captured by sequencing in a study of OX40 agonist ivuxolimab in advanced cancers. Sequencing used immunoSEQ multiplex PCR; TCRdb keeps in-frame clones, though not all of them. In the table there are fewer than 45,000 clones, about three quarters of which are singletons. Germline V gene sequence: CDR1 LNHDA, CDR2 SQIVND (reference sequence). This CDR3 has 13 amino acids. V was shortened by 3 bases and J by 4 bases, with 10 bases between the two germline ends. This clone was seen only a few times. The sequences come from CD4+ or CD8+ T cells sorted from blood, collected in a trial of the OX40 agonist ivuxolimab. V gene TRBV19 combines with J gene TRBJ2-7, with D hard to call. The TCR comes from an adult with an advanced solid tumor such as melanoma, head and neck, liver or kidney cancer. The DNA of the CDR3 is TGTGCCAGTAGTATGGCCCGAAATTACGAGCAGTACTTC. Translation: CASSMARNYEQYF.